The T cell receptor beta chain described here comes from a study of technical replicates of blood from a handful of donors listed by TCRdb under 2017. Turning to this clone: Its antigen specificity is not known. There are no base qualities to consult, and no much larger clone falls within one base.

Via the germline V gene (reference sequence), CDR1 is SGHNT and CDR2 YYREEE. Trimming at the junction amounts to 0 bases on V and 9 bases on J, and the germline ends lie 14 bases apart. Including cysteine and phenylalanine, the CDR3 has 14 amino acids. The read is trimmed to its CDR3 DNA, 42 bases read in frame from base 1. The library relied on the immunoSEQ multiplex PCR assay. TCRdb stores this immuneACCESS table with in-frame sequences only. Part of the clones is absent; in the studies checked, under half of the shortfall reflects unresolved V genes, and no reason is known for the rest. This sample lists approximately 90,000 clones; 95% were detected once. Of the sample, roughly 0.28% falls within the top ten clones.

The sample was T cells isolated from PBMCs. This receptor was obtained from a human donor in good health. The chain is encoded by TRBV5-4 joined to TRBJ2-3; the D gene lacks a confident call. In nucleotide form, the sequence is TGTGCCAGCAGCTTGGGCCCGCTAGGCCGGACGCAGTATTTT. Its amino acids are CASSLGPLGRTQYF.